What follows is one T cell receptor beta chain and its context. The CDR3 carries no conserved terminal phenylalanine or tryptophan, so it likely arises from a read error. The DNA is left out, because the CDR3 cannot be placed on it with certainty; the CDR3 is given as TCRdb lists it. The CDR3 is 18 amino acids in total, end residues counted. The germline V gene encodes CDR1 SGHTA and CDR2 FQGNSA. TCRdb redid the calling of the PCR reads with MiXCR, one entry per CDR3 protein. The sample records 16,000 or so distinct CDR3 sequences, roughly 49% being singletons. This sample is part of a study of tumor-infiltrating lymphocytes in oesophageal squamous cell carcinoma.

The specimen sequenced was esophageal tumor tissue. This TCR derives from a male donor with esophageal squamous cell carcinoma. The chain links TRBV7-2 to TRBJ2-3; the table's D gene call, TRBD2, was not cross checked with the DNA. CDR3 in amino acids: CASSLGPWGLEARQYFGP.